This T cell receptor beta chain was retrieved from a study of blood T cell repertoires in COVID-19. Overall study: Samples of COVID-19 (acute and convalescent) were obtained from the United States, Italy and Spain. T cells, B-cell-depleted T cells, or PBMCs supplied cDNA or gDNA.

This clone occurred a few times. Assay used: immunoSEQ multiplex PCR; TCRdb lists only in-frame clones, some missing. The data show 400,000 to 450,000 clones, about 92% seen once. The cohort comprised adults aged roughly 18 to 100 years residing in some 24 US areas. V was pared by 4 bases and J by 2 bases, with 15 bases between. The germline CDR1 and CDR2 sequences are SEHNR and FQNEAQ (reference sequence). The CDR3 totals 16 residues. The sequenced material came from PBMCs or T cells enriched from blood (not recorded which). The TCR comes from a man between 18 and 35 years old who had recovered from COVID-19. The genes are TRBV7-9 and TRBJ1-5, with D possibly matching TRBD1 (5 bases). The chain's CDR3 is CASSSLGGRGNQPQHF. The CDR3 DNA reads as TGTGCCAGCAGCTCCCTCGGGGGTCGGGGCAATCAGCCCCAGCATTTT.